This T cell receptor (beta chain) is from a study of CD8+CD57+ T cells in acquired aplastic anemia. Study outcomes and limitations: Patients and controls were found to share twenty-nine CD8+ CDR3 sequences.

A note on this clonotype: Its target is unknown.

This CDR3 region has 13 residues. The trim removed 11 bases at V and 2 bases at J, leaving 8 bases unmatched. Germline lookup yields CDR1 SNHLY and CDR2 FYNNEI. Genomic DNA acted as the template from which TCR beta VDJ combination and CDR3 sequence profiling were carried out. TCRdb reanalysed the reads using MiXCR and keeps one entry per CDR3 protein. The data hold under 250,000 distinct CDR3 sequences, with 40% to 50% observed a single time. CD8+CD57+ cell expansion, shown by flow cytometry, had occurred in the patients selected for sequencing. This rearrangement joins TRBV2 to TRBJ2-7; 8 nucleotides agree with TRBD2. Sequenced input: sorted CD4+, CD8+, or CD8+CD57+ T cells (not recorded which) from PBMCs. The receptor's source is a human donor with aplastic anemia. CDR3 in DNA: TGTGCCGCCCGGGGGCGGGGGGCCTACGAGCAGTACTTC. It specifies CAARGRGAYEQYF.